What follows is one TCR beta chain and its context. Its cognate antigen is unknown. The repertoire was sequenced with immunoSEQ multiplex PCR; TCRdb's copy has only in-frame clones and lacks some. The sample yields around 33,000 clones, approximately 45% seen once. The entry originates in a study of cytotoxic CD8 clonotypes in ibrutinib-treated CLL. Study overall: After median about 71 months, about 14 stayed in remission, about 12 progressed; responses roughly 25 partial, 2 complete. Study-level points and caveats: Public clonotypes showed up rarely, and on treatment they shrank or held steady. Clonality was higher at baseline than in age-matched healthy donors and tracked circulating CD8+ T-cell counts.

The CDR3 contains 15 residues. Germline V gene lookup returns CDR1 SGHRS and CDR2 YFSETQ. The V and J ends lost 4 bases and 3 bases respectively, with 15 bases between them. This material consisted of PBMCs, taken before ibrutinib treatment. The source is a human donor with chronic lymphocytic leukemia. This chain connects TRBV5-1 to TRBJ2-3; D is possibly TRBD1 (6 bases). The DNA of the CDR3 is TGCGCCAGCAGCGATCAGGGGCTATCGACAGATACGCAGTATTTT. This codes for CASSDQGLSTDTQYF.